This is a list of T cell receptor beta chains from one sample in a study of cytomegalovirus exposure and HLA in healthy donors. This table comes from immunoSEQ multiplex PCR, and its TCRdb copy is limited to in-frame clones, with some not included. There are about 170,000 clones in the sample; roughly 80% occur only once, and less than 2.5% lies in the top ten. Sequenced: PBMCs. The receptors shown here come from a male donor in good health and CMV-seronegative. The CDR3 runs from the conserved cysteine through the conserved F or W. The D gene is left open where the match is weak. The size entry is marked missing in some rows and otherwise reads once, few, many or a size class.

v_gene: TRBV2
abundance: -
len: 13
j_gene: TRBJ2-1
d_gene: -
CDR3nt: TGTGCCAGCAGCGATGACATTTCAAGTGAGCAGTTCTTC
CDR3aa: CASSDDISSEQFF

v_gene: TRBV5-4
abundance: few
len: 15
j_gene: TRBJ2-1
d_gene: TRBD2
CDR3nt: TGTGCCAGCAGCTTTCCGGGGGGGCTCTACAATGAGCAGTTCTTC
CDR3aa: CASSFPGGLYNEQFF

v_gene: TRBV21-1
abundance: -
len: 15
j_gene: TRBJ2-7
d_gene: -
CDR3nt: TGTGCCAGCAGCAAAGCACCCAGATTTTATTACGAGCAGTACTTC
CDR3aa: CASSKAPRFYYEQYF

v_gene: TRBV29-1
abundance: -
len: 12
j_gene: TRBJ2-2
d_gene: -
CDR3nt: TGCAGCGTTGCAGGAAACACCGGGGAGCTGTTTTTT
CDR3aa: CSVAGNTGELFF

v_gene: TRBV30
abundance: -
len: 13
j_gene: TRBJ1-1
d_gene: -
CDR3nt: TGTGCCTGGAGTGTACGGGGTTACACTGAAGCTTTCTTT
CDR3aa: CAWSVRGYTEAFF

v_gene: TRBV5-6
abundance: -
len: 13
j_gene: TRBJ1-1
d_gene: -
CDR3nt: TGTGCCAGCAGCTTGGGTCGTTACAGGGAAGCTTTCTTT
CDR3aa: CASSLGRYREAFF

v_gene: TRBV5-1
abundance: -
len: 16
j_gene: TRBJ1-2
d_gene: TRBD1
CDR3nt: TGCGCCAGCAGATTGGGCCTCGGGACAGACCGGAATGGCTACACCTTC
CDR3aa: CASRLGLGTDRNGYTF

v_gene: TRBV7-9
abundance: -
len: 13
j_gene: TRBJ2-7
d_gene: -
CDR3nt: TGTGCCAGCAGCTTAGGTTTCTCGTTGGAGCAGTACTTC
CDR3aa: CASSLGFSLEQYF

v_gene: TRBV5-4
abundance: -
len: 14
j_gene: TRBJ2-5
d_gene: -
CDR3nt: TGTGCCAGCAGTTTGGGCGGACTCCTGGAGACCCAGTACTTC
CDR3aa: CASSLGGLLETQYF

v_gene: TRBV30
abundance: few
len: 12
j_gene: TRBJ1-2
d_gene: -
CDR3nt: TGTGCCTGGACCTCTACTGACTATGGCTACACCTTC
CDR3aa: CAWTSTDYGYTF

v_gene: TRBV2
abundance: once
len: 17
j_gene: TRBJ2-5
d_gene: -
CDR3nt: TGTGCCAGCAGGGGAACCCGGTCGGGCCGGAGGGGAGAGACCCAGTACTTC
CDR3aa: CASRGTRSGRRGETQYF

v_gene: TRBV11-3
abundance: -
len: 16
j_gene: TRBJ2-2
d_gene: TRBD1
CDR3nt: TGTGCCAGCAGCTTAGCGGGACAGGGGTTTGGCGGGGAGCTGTTTTTT
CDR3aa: CASSLAGQGFGGELFF

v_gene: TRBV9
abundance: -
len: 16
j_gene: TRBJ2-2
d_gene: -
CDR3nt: TGTGCCAGCAGCCCTCCTTGGGGCGGACGGACCGGGGAGCTGTTTTTT
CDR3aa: CASSPPWGGRTGELFF

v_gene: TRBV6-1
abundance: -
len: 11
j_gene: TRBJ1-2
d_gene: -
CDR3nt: TGTGCCAGCAGGGGGGAGGGTGGCTACACCTTC
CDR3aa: CASRGEGGYTF

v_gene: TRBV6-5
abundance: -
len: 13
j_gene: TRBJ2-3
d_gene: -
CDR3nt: TGTGCCAGTGCGAGGGGGTCCACAGATACGCAGTATTTT
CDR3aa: CASARGSTDTQYF

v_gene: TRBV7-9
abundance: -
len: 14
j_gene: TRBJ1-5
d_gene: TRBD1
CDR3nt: TGTGCCAGCAGCAAGACAGGGGGCAATCAGCCCCAGCATTTT
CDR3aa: CASSKTGGNQPQHF

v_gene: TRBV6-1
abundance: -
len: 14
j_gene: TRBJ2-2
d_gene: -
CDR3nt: TGTGCCATACTGGGACAAATGAACACCGGGGAGCTGTTTTTT
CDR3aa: CAILGQMNTGELFF

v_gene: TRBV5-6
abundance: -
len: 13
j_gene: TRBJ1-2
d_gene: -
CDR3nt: TGTGCCAGCAATCTTGAGCCGGGCTATGGCTACACCTTC
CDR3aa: CASNLEPGYGYTF

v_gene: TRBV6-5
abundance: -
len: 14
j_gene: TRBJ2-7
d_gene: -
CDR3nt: TGTGCCAGCATCGGATCTCCGACTTCCTACGAGCAGTACTTC
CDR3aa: CASIGSPTSYEQYF

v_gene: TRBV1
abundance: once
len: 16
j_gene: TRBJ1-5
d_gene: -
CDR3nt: TGCACCAGCACCTGGACAGGGAACCTTAGCAATCAGCCCCAGCATTTT
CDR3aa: CTSTWTGNLSNQPQHF

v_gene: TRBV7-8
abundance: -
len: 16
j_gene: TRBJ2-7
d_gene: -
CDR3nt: TGTGCCAGCAGCCGTGCAGGGGATTTAAGCTCCTACGAGCAGTACTTC
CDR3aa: CASSRAGDLSSYEQYF

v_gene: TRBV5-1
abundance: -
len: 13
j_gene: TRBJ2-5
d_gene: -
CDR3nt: TGCGCCAGCGCAGGGTTCTTGGGAGAGACCCAGTACTTC
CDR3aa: CASAGFLGETQYF

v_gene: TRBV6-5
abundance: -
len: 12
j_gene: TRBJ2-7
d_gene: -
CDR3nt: TGTGCCAGCAGTTACTCGAGGGGGGGCAAGTACTTC
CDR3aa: CASSYSRGGKYF

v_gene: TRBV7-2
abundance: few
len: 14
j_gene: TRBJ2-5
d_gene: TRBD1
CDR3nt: TGTGCCAGCAGCCACGACAGGGGTGGCGAGACCCAGTACTTC
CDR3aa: CASSHDRGGETQYF

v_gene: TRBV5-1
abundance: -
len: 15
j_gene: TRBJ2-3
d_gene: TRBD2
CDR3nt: TGCGCCAGCAGCTTGGCTAGCGGGGGAGCAGATACGCAGTATTTT
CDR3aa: CASSLASGGADTQYF

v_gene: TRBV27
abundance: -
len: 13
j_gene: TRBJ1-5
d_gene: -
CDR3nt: TGTGCCAGCAGTAAGAAGGAGTATCAGCCCCAGCATTTT
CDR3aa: CASSKKEYQPQHF

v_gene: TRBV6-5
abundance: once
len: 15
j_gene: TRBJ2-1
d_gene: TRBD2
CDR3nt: TGTGCCAGCAGTTACGCCCTAGCGGGTGCCAATGAGCAGTTCTTC
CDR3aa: CASSYALAGANEQFF

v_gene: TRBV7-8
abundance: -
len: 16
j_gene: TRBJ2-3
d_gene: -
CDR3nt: TGTGCCAGCACCCACAGACCAGGGGTTCCGACAGATACGCAGTATTTT
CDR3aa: CASTHRPGVPTDTQYF

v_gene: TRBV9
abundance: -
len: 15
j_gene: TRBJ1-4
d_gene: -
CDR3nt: TGTGCCAGCAGCGTAGGTAGAGGGCGGGAAGAAAAACTGTTTTTT
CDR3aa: CASSVGRGREEKLFF

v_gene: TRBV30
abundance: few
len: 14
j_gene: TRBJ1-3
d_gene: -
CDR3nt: TGTGCCTGGAGTGGGGGAGGTGTTGGAAACACCATATATTTT
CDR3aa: CAWSGGGVGNTIYF

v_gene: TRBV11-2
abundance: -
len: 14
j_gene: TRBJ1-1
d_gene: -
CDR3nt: TGTGCCAGCAGCTTTTTCCTGTCGAACACTGAAGCTTTCTTT
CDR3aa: CASSFFLSNTEAFF

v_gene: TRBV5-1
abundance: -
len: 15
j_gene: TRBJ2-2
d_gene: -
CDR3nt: TGCGCCAGCAGAACCGGGACAACGAACACCGGGGAGCTGTTTTTT
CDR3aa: CASRTGTTNTGELFF

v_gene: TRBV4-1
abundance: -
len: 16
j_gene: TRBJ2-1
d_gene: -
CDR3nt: TGCGCCAGCAGCCCCCCAGGGGCGAGCTCCTACAATGAGCAGTTCTTC
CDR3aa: CASSPPGASSYNEQFF

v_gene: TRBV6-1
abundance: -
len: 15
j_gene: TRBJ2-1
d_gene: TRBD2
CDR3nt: TGTGCCAGCACCCGAGCGGGGGCCCCGAGTGGTGAGCAGTTCTTC
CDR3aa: CASTRAGAPSGEQFF

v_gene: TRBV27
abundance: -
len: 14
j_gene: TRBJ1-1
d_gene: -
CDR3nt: TGTGCCAGCAGTTTATCTCCGGGGAACACTGAAGCTTTCTTT
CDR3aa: CASSLSPGNTEAFF

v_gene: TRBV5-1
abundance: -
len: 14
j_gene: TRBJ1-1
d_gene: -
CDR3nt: TGCGCCAGCAGCCCACAGGGCGGCCGCACTGAAGCTTTCTTT
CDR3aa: CASSPQGGRTEAFF

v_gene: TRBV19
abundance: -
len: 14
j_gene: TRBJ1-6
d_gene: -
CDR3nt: TGTGCCAGTAGTATCGGTGTCAGAGCGACACCCCTCCACTTT
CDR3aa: CASSIGVRATPLHF

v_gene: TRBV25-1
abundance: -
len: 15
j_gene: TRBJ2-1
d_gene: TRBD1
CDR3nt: TGTGCCAGCAGTGAACGCCGGGACAGGGTAGGTGAGCAGTTCTTC
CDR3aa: CASSERRDRVGEQFF

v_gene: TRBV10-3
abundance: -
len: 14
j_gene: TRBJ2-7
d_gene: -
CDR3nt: TGTGCCATCTCTCGGGTCCGCTTTATGTACGAGCAGTACTTC
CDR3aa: CAISRVRFMYEQYF

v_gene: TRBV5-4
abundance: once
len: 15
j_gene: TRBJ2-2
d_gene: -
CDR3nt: TGTGCCAGCAGCTTGGGTAACGGGAACACCGGGGAGCTGTTTTTT
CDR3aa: CASSLGNGNTGELFF

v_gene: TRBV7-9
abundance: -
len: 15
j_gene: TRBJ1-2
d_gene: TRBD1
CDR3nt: TGTGCCAGCAGCTTATCAGGGGGCTCATTTTCTGGCTACACCTTC
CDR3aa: CASSLSGGSFSGYTF

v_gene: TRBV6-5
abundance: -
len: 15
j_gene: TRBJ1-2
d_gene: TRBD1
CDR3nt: TGTGCCAGCAGTTTAACAGGGGGCCCTAACTATGGCTACACCTTC
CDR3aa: CASSLTGGPNYGYTF

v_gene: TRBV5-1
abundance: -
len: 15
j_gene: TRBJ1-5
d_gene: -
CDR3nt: TGCGCCAGCAGCTTGACAGGCTATAGCAATCAGCCCCAGCATTTT
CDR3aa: CASSLTGYSNQPQHF

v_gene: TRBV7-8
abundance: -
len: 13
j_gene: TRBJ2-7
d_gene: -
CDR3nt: TGTGCCAGCAGCTTAGGTTGGGCGGCGGGGCAGTACTTC
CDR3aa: CASSLGWAAGQYF

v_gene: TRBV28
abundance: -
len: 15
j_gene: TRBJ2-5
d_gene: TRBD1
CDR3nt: TGTGCCGCTGGAACGACAGGGAGAGGCCCACAGACCCAGTACTTC
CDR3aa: CAAGTTGRGPQTQYF

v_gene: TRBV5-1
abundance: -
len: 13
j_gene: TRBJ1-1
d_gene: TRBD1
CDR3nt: TGCGCCAGCAGCTCTTTGACAGGGACAGAAGCTTTCTTT
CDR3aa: CASSSLTGTEAFF

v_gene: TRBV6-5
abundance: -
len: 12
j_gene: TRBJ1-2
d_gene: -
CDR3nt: TGTGCCAGCTGGCGGCAGAGCTATGGCTACACCTTC
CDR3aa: CASWRQSYGYTF

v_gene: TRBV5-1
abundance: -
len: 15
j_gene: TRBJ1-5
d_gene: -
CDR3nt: TGCGCCAGCAGCTTGGATAACAGGGTTAATCAGCCCCAGCATTTT
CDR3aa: CASSLDNRVNQPQHF

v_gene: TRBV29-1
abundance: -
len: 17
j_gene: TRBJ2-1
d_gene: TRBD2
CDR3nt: TGCAGCGTTGAAGTCCCCACTAGCGGGGGGTGGTACAATGAGCAGTTCTTC
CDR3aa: CSVEVPTSGGWYNEQFF

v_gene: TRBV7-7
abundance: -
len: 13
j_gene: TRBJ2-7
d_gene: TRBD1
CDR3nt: TGTGCTAGCAGCTCCGACAGGGCTAACGAGCAGTACTTC
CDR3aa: CASSSDRANEQYF

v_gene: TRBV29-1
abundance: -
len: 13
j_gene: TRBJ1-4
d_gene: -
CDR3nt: TGCAGCGTTGGACGGACTAGAAATGAAAAACTGTTTTTT
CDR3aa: CSVGRTRNEKLFF